A single sample is the source of the 7 T cell receptor beta chains below, sequenced in a study of breast tumors, draining lymph nodes, adjacent tissues. Axillary draining lymph nodes of breast cancer patients supplied the node samples. TCRdb reprocessed the multiplex PCR reads via MiXCR and lists one record per CDR3 protein. Among fewer than 200,000 distinct CDR3 sequences, approximately 33% were seen once, and the ten largest hold 4.3%. The sequenced sample was axillary lymph node tissue. All receptors come from a female donor with breast cancer. Some clones in this sample may be carry-over from other donors' samples.

This clonotype was counted a single time. V is TRBV7-2 and J is TRBJ1-2; the D gene is possibly TRBD1 (6 bases). Germline V gene sequence: CDR1 SGHTA, CDR2 FQGNSA. The CDR3 totals 23 residues. Deletions cut 5 bases from V and 5 bases from J, with 42 bases between. CDR3 in DNA: TGTGCCAGCAGCCCTTACGGCGAGTTAATATACGGGACACGGGGCGAGGAGAGGTATGGCTACACCTTC. Translation gives CASSPYGELIYGTRGEERYGYTF.

This clonotype was observed many times. The chain joins TRBV6-1 to TRBJ1-5, with TRBD1 identical over 9 bases. V was pared by 0 bases and J by 6 bases, with 3 bases of the junction left unmatched. Germline V gives CDR1 MNHNS, CDR2 SASEGT. The CDR3 extends over 15 amino acids. The CDR3 loop reads CASSEALDRGQPQHF. The CDR3 nucleotides read TGTGCCAGCAGTGAAGCGTTGGACAGGGGTCAGCCCCAGCATTTT.

Worth noting for this clonotype: This may arise from a read error, as a much more abundant clone is one base away. The chain recombines TRBV6-5 with TRBJ2-7; D could derive from TRBD1 or TRBD2 (5 bases each). From germline, CDR1 is MNHEY and CDR2 SVGAGI. This CDR3 contains 14 residues. With 1 base removed from V and 4 bases from J, the gap between germline ends came to 11 bases. The CDR3 loop is CASSYLQEAYEQYF. CDR3 coding DNA: TGTGCCAGCAGTTACTTACAGGAGGCTTACGAGCAGTACTTC.

This clonotype was counted once. The chain is built from TRBV7-9 and TRBJ2-3, with D possibly being TRBD2 (5 bases). Germline CDR1 and CDR2: SEHNR and FQNEAQ (reference sequence). The CDR3 sequence is 14 residues long. V was clipped by 4 bases and J by 5 bases, with 13 bases between them. The CDR3 nucleotides read TGTGCCAGCAGCTCCCTGGACGGGGTAGATACGCAGTATTTT. Protein sequence: CASSSLDGVDTQYF.

Regarding this clonotype: This may be a read error: a much more frequent sequence differs by one nucleotide. The CDR3 does not close with the conserved phenylalanine or tryptophan, likely indicating a read error. The V and J genes are TRBV14 and TRBJ2-7; unclear D gene. The CDR3 sequence is 13 residues long. Per the germline V gene, CDR1 is SGHDN and CDR2 is FVKESK. Trimming pared 1 base from V and 5 bases from J, leaving 9 bases between. The chain's CDR3 is CASSQVTVHEQYS. As DNA, the CDR3 is TGTGCCAGCAGCCAAGTAACTGTCCACGAGCAGTACTCC.

This clonotype was counted a few times. The chain uses TRBV27 and TRBJ1-2; 7 nucleotides agree with TRBD1. The CDR3 is 15 residues long. Germline trimming cut 4 bases from V and 8 bases from J; bases unmatched to any gene: 13. Germline loops: CDR1 MNHEY, CDR2 SMNVEV (reference sequence). The CDR3 region has the DNA TGTGCCAGCAGTTACCGGGACAGAGATATGCGGGGCTACACCTTC. Protein product: CASSYRDRDMRGYTF.

With respect to this clonotype: Sequence at one end of the junction differs from germline and may be a read error. This chain uses TRBV7-6 with TRBJ2-2; D ambiguous. Germline V gene data show CDR1 as SGHVS and CDR2 as FNYEAQ. This CDR3 has 15 residues. The DNA of the CDR3 is TGTGCCGGCAGCCGAGCCCGGTCGGATGCCGGGGAGCTGTTTTTT. It encodes CAGSRARSDAGELFF.